This T cell receptor (beta chain) was recovered during a study of blood T cells in healthy people across ages. V was trimmed by 4 bases and J by 8 bases, leaving 9 bases between them. Germline CDR1 reads MNHEY; CDR2 reads SVGAGI. The CDR3 totals 12 residues. Using a J-beta primer mix together with a sample-barcoded 5' primer, a second PCR was run for about 6 to 12 cycles. TCRdb processed the 5' RACE reads anew with MiXCR; each CDR3 protein has one entry. The sample lists 750,000 to 850,000 distinct CDR3 sequences; approximately 25% were seen once. These records were also assigned to another study, of T cells of mothers and their children.

This sequence joins TRBV6-5 and TRBJ2-4; no clear D gene. Sequenced input: blood. The source of this sequence is a boy between 10 and 17 years old in good health. Here the CDR3 DNA reads TGTGCCAGCAGTTCTCCGCAGGACATTCAGTACTTC. As protein: CASSSPQDIQYF.